This T cell receptor beta chain came from a study of blood T cell repertoires in COVID-19. Clones were sequenced by immunoSEQ multiplex PCR, and TCRdb holds only the in-frame ones, with some missing. The table shows some 290,000 clones, with 80% to 90% occurring only once. Per germline, CDR1 MGHRA and CDR2 YSYEKL. The V gene lost 3 bases and the J gene lost 3 bases, with 15 bases spanning the gap. The CDR3 consists of 15 residues. This receptor was taken from a woman aged 25 to 39 with COVID-19, enrolled during active disease. The rearrangement links TRBV4-1 to TRBJ2-7, with D maybe TRBD1 (6 bases). Sequencing was performed on peripheral blood. CDR3 region: CASSHDETGSYEQYF. DNA of the CDR3: TGCGCCAGCAGCCATGATGAGACAGGAAGCTACGAGCAGTACTTC.